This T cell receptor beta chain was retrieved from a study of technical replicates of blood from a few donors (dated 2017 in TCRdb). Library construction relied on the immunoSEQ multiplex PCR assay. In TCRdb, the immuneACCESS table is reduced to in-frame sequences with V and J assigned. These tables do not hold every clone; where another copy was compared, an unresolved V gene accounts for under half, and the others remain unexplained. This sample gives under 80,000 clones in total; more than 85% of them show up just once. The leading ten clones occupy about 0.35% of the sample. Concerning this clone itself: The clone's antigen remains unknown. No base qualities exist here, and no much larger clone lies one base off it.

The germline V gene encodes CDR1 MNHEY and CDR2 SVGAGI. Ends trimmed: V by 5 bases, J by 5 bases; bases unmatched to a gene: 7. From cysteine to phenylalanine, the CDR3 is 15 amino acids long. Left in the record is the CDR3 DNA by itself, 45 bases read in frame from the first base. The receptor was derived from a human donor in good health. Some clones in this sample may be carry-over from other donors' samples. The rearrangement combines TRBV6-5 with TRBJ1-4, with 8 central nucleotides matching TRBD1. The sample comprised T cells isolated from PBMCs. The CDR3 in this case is CASSQKQGANEKLFF. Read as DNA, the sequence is TGTGCCAGCAGTCAGAAGCAGGGGGCCAATGAAAAACTGTTTTTT.